The clone carrying this TCR beta chain was seen only a few times. What it binds is unknown. The PCR made use of 60 Vbeta and 13 Jbeta primers. This table comes from immunoSEQ multiplex PCR, and its TCRdb copy is limited to in-frame clones, with some not included. Among around 94,000 clones listed, more than 70% were seen once. These data originate in a study of cytomegalovirus exposure and HLA in healthy donors. Study results and limitations: When a later analysis was performed, an Asian-associated ancestry cluster reportedly had fewer N-insertions than the approximately 680-donor mean. Reports indicated that the classifier achieved high specificity and sensitivity in diagnosing cytomegalovirus status. The presence/absence work took it that sequencing depth was about the same across donors.

The V and J ends lost 5 bases and 5 bases respectively, with 22 bases between them. The germline gives CDR1 SGHNT, CDR2 YYREEE (reference sequence). The CDR3 spans 16 residues. Everyone who donated was a healthy bone marrow donor. Sequencing was done on a sample of PBMCs. The rearrangement joins TRBV5-4 to TRBJ2-5; a weak D match, TRBD1 (9 bases). The TCR sequence derives from a male donor in good health and CMV-seropositive. The CDR3 is CASSRGGTGNRETQYF. CDR3 sequence (DNA): TGTGCCAGCAGTCGGGGGGGGACAGGGAATAGGGAGACCCAGTACTTC.